This T cell receptor beta chain was obtained from a study of neurological immune-mediated disorders. The cDNA came from 5'RACE with 10-nucleotide random UMIs. TCRdb reanalysed the 5' RACE reads using MiXCR and keeps one entry per CDR3 protein. The sample has approximately 50,000 distinct CDR3 sequences, over 3.5% seen once; the top ten hold about 6.7%. The table lists this clonotype with many counts. V was cut by 1 base and J by 10 bases, with 13 bases left in between. Germline-derived CDR1 and CDR2 are LGHDT and YNNKEL (reference sequence). The CDR3 consists of 14 residues. The receptor was isolated from a man in his sixties with multiple sclerosis. Material: PBMCs. V gene TRBV3-1 combines with J gene TRBJ2-2; tentative D call: TRBD1 (6 bases). CDR3 sequence reads: CASSQVGGTAELFF. CDR3 sequence (DNA): TGTGCCAGCAGCCAAGTAGGGGGAACTGCGGAGCTGTTTTTT.